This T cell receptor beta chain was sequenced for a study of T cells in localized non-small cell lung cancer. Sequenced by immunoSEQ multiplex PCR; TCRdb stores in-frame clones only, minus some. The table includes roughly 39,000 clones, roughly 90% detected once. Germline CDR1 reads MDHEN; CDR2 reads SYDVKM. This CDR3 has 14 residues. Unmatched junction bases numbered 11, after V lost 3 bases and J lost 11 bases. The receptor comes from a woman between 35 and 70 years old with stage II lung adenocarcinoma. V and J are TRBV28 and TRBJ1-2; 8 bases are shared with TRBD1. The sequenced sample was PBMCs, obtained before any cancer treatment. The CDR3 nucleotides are TGTGCCAGCAGTTTTGCAGGGGGCCCAATAGGTTACACCTTC. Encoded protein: CASSFAGGPIGYTF.